The T cell receptor beta chain under discussion was sequenced for a study of radiotherapy plus CTLA-4 blockade in lung cancer. Study-wide background: Disease control was achieved by about 34% of patients, and objective responses by 18%. Study-wide findings and caveats: Tumor-origin TCR clones grew in blood after radiotherapy plus ipilimumab. Per reports, early blood T cell clone dynamics, plus interferon-beta, forecast response most strongly.

Some clones are missing from TCRdb's copy, which holds only in-frame ones; the method was immunoSEQ multiplex PCR. The sample has about 77,000 clones; over 65% are singletons. Turning to this clone: What it recognizes is unknown.

The CDR3 sequence is 13 residues long. The V end lost 6 bases, the J end lost 6 bases, and 12 bases lay between the germline ends. Germline V lookup: CDR1 SGHTA, CDR2 FQGNSA. The TCR comes from a human donor with non-small cell lung cancer whose response to radiotherapy plus ipilimumab could not be evaluated. The gene calls are TRBV7-2 and TRBJ1-5; maybe TRBD1 (5 bases). The source material was peripheral blood, sampled from a patient treated with radiotherapy plus ipilimumab. For the CDR3, the DNA is TGTGCCAGCAGTCAGGGATTGAGTCAGCCCCAGCATTTT. Its protein product is CASSQGLSQPQHF.